The subject of this entry is one T cell receptor beta chain. Its antigen is as yet unknown. This sample was taken from a study of shared clonotypes between healthy human individuals. Study findings and constraints: At large depth, rarefaction still showed sorted-subset sequencing to be incomplete. Represented diversity (both genetic and exposure-history) was limited by the small number of donors. Non-shared clonotypes were found to have lower generation probabilities than the clonotypes that were shared by all four of the sorted-subset donors.

Sequencing used immunoSEQ multiplex PCR; TCRdb keeps in-frame clones, though not all of them. The table records about 2.4 million clones, around nine tenths of them present only once. Germline values: CDR1 SQVTM, CDR2 ANQGSEA. This CDR3 is built from 14 residues. The V and J ends lost 6 bases and 1 base, in that order; junction bases with no gene match: 7. This clonotype was sampled from a man younger than 35 in good health. Material for sequencing was naive CD4+ T cells sorted from blood. Documented subset: CD45RA+ positively selected. The chain couples TRBV29-1 to TRBJ2-3, with 7 bases identical to TRBD2. CDR3 sequence: CSVRTSERTDTQYF. The CDR3 DNA follows: TGCAGCGTAAGAACTAGCGAGCGCACAGATACGCAGTATTTT.